The text below deals with one TCR beta chain. This entry belongs to a study of blood T cell repertoires in COVID-19. Whole-study context: The United States, Italy and Spain provided the acute and convalescent COVID-19 samples. T cells, B-cell-depleted T cells, or PBMCs provided the cDNA or gDNA that served as material.

Original analysis: Estimates of nucleated cell counts were drawn from the amplification of reference gene primers. Profiling relied on immunoSEQ multiplex PCR, and the TCRdb table lists in-frame clones only, not all of them. D and trimming come from the DNA, and the V and J calls and clone size come from that table. There are around 430,000 clones in the sample; approximately 88% occur only once, and 10% to 15% lies in the top ten. The CDR3 runs 13 residues. Deletions cut 11 bases from V and 4 bases from J, with 18 bases between. Germline V gives CDR1 ENHRY, CDR2 SYGVKD. Enrolled during active infection, Seattle patients were then followed longitudinally.

The sequencing sample was made of peripheral blood. This receptor was identified in a woman in her forties or fifties with COVID-19, enrolled during active disease. The rearrangement uses TRBV10-3 and TRBJ2-7, with D tentatively TRBD1 (6 bases). Here the CDR3 DNA reads TGTGCCGCTAACTCAGGGGCCGGGTACGAGCAGTACTTC. As protein: CAANSGAGYEQYF.